Reported below is one TCR beta chain. Its specific antigen is unknown. No base qualities exist here, and no much larger clone lies one base off it. The source of the sample is a study of T cell repertoires in ileal Crohn's disease (dated by TCRdb to between 2017 and 2020). Study-wide context: At the time of surgery, around a third of patients were active smokers, and the median duration of disease was roughly eight years. Every patient underwent surgery because of a complication, which was stricturing disease in roughly 60% of cases and penetrating disease in roughly 39%. A total of roughly 170 mucosal samples from roughly 60 patients were sequenced, collected from several sites on the surgical specimen and at postoperative endoscopy. About half of the patients received postoperative therapy: about a dozen received thiopurines and over 15 received anti-TNF agents. A prospective multicentre cohort supplied the 45 to 60 Crohn's disease patients whose TCR repertoires were analysed. Endoscopic postoperative recurrence was defined as a Rutgeerts score above i0. The study ran alongside a multicentre cohort designed to identify predictors of early endoscopic recurrence after ileocolonic resection. What the study reported, not specific to this receptor: Endoscopic recurrence was found to be associated with higher high-frequency clone percentages at surgery, and recurrence was observed in all patients with clonality above 26.8% (18/57). More high-frequency clones were carried by sorted CD8 T cells than by CD4 T cells, suggesting that mucosal expansions were mainly CD8. A significantly higher proportion of clonal expansions was observed in active smokers at surgery than in non-smokers (25.9% vs 17.9%, p=0.02). Only a subgroup of patients, of unstated size, had their mucosal CD4 and CD8 T cells sorted and sequenced.

For commercial TCRB immunosequencing, approximately 460 nanograms of biopsy DNA were submitted for each sample. CDR3 regions were amplified from genomic DNA by Adaptive Biotechnology using a two-step, amplification bias-controlled multiplex PCR. Primers for every V and J gene segment were used in the first PCR, and barcodes and Illumina adapters were added in the second PCR. CDR3 libraries were sequenced on an Illumina instrument. The authors' analysis ran thus. The analysis drew on both the pipelines supplied by the vendor and custom analysis of the raw data in R/Bioconductor running R version 3.3.0. Clonality, which ranges from 0 to 1, was calculated as the inverse of the normalised Shannon entropy across all productive clones. High-frequency clones were defined as the repertoire share of the top 100 clones, retaining only clones passing a 95% confidence test. The Simpson index measured repertoire diversity, and the Morisita-Horn index measured overlap between samples. As stored in TCRdb, this immuneACCESS dataset retains in-frame rearrangements with V and J assigned. A fraction of the clones does not appear; measured against another copy, unresolved V genes explain less than half of the discrepancy, and the remainder lacks a known reason. V and J calls and clone size are those listed in that table; D and trimming were worked out from the DNA. The sample table contains roughly 1,400 clones; only one count was recorded for 80% to 85% of them. Around 15% of the sample belongs to the ten largest clones.

Eligible patients were adults with ileal or ileocolonic Crohn's disease who had an indication for ileocolonic resection. Whole ileal mucosal biopsies were stored frozen at -80°C before DNA extraction. Genomic DNA was extracted from frozen whole biopsies with a TRizol-based method and quantified on a NanoDrop 2000 spectrophotometer. Relative to germline, V is 4 bases shorter and J is 0 bases shorter, with 18 bases between their ends. The CDR3 holds 17 amino acids from the cysteine to the phenylalanine. The sequence is cut down to CDR3 DNA, 51 bases in frame from base 1. The CDR1 and CDR2 encoded by the germline V gene (reference sequence) are SGHNT and YYREEE.

Recombination linked TRBV5-4 to TRBJ2-3, and perhaps TRBD1 as D gene, on 6 matching bases. Material: ileal tissue. The source is an adult with Crohn's disease. The DNA is TGTGCCAGCAGCCCCAGACAGGAACTCCCTAGCACAGATACGCAGTATTTT. This gives the protein CASSPRQELPSTDTQYF. Beyond the CDR3, the reference TRBV5-4 and TRBJ2-3 genes provide the residues; the full variable domain reads: ETGVTQSPTHLIKTRGQQVTLRCSSQSGHNTVSWYQQALGQGPQFIFQYYREEENGRGNFPPRFSGLQFPNYSSELNVNALELDDSALYLCASSPRQELPSTDTQYFGPGTRLTVL.